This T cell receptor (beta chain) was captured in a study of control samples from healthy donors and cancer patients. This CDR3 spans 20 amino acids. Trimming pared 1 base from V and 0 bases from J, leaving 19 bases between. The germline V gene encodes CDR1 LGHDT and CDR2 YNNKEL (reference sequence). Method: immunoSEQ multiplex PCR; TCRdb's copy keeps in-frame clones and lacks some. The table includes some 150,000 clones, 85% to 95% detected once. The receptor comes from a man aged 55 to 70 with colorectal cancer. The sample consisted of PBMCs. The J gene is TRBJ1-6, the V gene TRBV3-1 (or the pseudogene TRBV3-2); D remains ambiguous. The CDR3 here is CASSQGPGLTPSSYNSPLHF. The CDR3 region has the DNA TGTGCCAGCAGCCAAGGCCCGGGATTAACCCCGTCCTCCTATAATTCACCCCTCCACTTT.